One sample yielded the 20 T cell receptor beta chains listed below, sequenced in a study of identical twins. Using its own MiXCR run on the 5' RACE reads, TCRdb lists one record per CDR3 protein. The repertoire holds about 100,000 distinct CDR3 sequences, 5.9% seen once, with around 12% in the top ten. Sample: memory T cells sorted from blood. All receptors derive from a woman between 50 and 59 years old in good health.

This clonotype has at least ten counts. The chain employs TRBV29-1 and TRBJ2-5; D assignment may be TRBD1 or TRBD2 (5 bases each). The CDR3 is made up of 13 amino acids. The V gene lost 5 bases and the J gene lost 5 bases, with 15 bases spanning the gap. CDR1 is SQVTM, CDR2 ANQGSEA, per germline. CDR3 nucleotide sequence: TGCAGCGTTCCCGGGGCCTACCTGGAGACCCAGTACTTC. It specifies CSVPGAYLETQYF. Full variable domain (missing parts from reference TRBV29-1 and TRBJ2-5): SAVISQKPSRDICQRGTSLTIQCQVDSQVTMMFWYRQQPGQSLTLIATANQGSEATYESGFVIDKFPISRPNLTFSTLTVSNMSPEDSSIYLCSVPGAYLETQYFGPGTRLLVL.

This clonotype was detected many times. The chain carries TRBV11-3 and TRBJ2-1, with 10 bases identical to TRBD2. From germline, CDR1 is SGHNT and CDR2 YENEEA. There are 14 residues in the CDR3. With 5 bases clipped from V and 6 bases from J, the junction kept 4 bases outside the gene matches. CDR3 residues: CASSARTSGNEQFF. The CDR3 DNA is TGTGCCAGCAGCGCGCGGACTAGCGGCAATGAGCAGTTCTTC.

This clonotype was detected many times. The V call is TRBV28, the J call TRBJ1-2; D possibly corresponds to TRBD1 (5 bases). Germline V gene sequence: CDR1 MDHEN, CDR2 SYDVKM. This CDR3 contains 17 residues. V shed 7 bases and J shed 8 bases, with 29 bases lying between them. The CDR3 protein is CASILATVPRPLHGYTF. As DNA, the CDR3 is TGTGCCAGCATCCTGGCGACAGTCCCTCGGCCCCTTCACGGCTACACCTTC.

J is TRBJ1-4 and V is TRBV4-1, with unresolved D. CDR3 length: 16 amino acids. Trimming took off 5 bases at V and 4 bases at J, with 17 bases between the two ends. Germline-derived CDR1 and CDR2 are MGHRA and YSYEKL. CDR3 protein: CASSYYLTSGNEKLFF. CDR3 coding DNA: TGCGCCAGCAGCTACTACTTAACGAGCGGTAATGAAAAACTGTTTTTT.

This clonotype was seen many times. This sequence joins TRBV24-1 and TRBJ2-5; D is ambiguous. Germline lookup yields CDR1 KGHDR and CDR2 SFDVKD. The V and J ends lost 4 bases and 0 bases respectively, with 8 bases between them. This CDR3 spans 14 amino acids. CDR3 region: CATSDPGYQETQYF. The CDR3 bases are TGTGCCACCAGTGACCCGGGTTACCAAGAGACCCAGTACTTC.

The chain employs TRBV27 and TRBJ2-7, with TRBD2 as a possible D gene (7 bases). There are 15 residues in the CDR3. The germline V gene encodes CDR1 MNHEY and CDR2 SMNVEV (reference sequence). The V gene lost 5 bases and the J gene lost 3 bases, with 17 bases spanning the gap. For the CDR3, the DNA is TGTGCCAGCAGTCCTCACGGGGGGCGACGCTACGAGCAGTACGTC. Translation gives CASSPHGGRRYEQYV.

This clonotype was recorded a few times. The chain couples TRBV10-3 to TRBJ2-7; D unclear. This CDR3 is built from 12 residues. The germline V gene has CDR1 ENHRY and CDR2 SYGVKD. Between the trimmed V and J ends, which lost 0 bases and 1 base, there was a span of 1 base. CDR3 DNA sequence: TGTGCCATCAGTGAGTCGTCCTACGAGCAGTACGTC. Encoded protein: CAISESSYEQYV.

This clonotype was counted a few times. The chain combines TRBV5-1 with TRBJ1-2; TRBD1 matches 8 bases. The germline CDR1 and CDR2 sequences are SGHRS and YFSETQ. The V segment lost 4 bases and the J segment 6 bases; nucleotides outside the gene matches: 8. The CDR3 contains 14 residues. The CDR3 region is CASSQQGAHDGYTF. The CDR3 nucleotides read TGCGCCAGCAGCCAGCAGGGGGCGCATGATGGCTACACCTTC.

This chain joins TRBV5-5 and TRBJ1-2, with 7 positions matching TRBD1. This CDR3 has 13 residues. V was pared by 4 bases and J by 8 bases, with 8 bases of the junction left unmatched. CDR1 SGHKS and CDR2 YYEKEE come from the germline V gene (reference sequence). CDR3 in DNA: TGTGCCAGCAGCCTTACCGGGACAGCCGGCTACACCTTC. Protein: CASSLTGTAGYTF.

This clonotype has just a few counts. The gene calls are TRBV4-1 and TRBJ1-5; D is unresolved. Trimming took off 4 bases at V and 0 bases at J, with 7 bases between the two ends. From germline, CDR1 is MGHRA and CDR2 YSYEKL. The CDR3 length is 14 residues. CDR3 sequence reads: CASSLVFSNQPQHF. The DNA for the CDR3 is TGCGCCAGCAGCCTGGTCTTTAGCAATCAGCCCCAGCATTTT.

This clonotype was observed at least ten times. The chain has TRBV29-1 and TRBJ2-7; 8 bases match TRBD2. The CDR3 sequence is 13 residues long. Per the germline V gene, CDR1 is SQVTM and CDR2 is ANQGSEA. Trimming cost V 8 bases and J 6 bases; bases outside gene matches: 12. This chain's CDR3 is CSPPPRTSSEQYV. The CDR3 nucleotides read TGCAGCCCCCCACCCAGGACTAGCAGCGAGCAGTACGTC.

This clonotype has ten or more counts. This chain connects TRBV30 to TRBJ2-5, with 10 bases aligning to TRBD2. This CDR3 spans 14 amino acids. Trimming took 2 bases from V and 5 from J; bases not matched to a gene: 5. Germline V CDR1 and CDR2: GTSNPN, SVGIG (reference sequence). The CDR3 loop reads CAWSTSGILETQYF. The CDR3 DNA follows: TGTGCCTGGAGTACTAGCGGGATTTTGGAGACCCAGTACTTC.

Ten or more counts support this clonotype. J is TRBJ2-3 and V is TRBV5-6; 7 bases line up with TRBD1. Germline lookup yields CDR1 SGHDT and CDR2 YYEEEE. The trim removed 4 bases at V and 6 bases at J, leaving 14 bases unmatched. The CDR3 runs 16 residues. DNA of the CDR3: TGTGCCAGCAGCAGTATTGCAGACAGGGTCGATGATACGCAGTATTTT. This encodes CASSSIADRVDDTQYF.

This clonotype has ten or more counts. The chain uses TRBV19 and TRBJ2-7; possible D gene TRBD2, 6 bases. The V gene lost 11 bases and the J gene lost 3 bases, with 17 bases spanning the gap. The germline V gene has CDR1 LNHDA and CDR2 SQIVND (reference sequence). The CDR3 has 13 residues. CDR3 sequence: CAGVGGGHYEQYV. The CDR3 nucleotides read TGTGCCGGGGTGGGGGGAGGCCACTACGAGCAGTACGTC.

This clonotype was counted many times. The rearrangement joins TRBV24-1 to TRBJ2-5, with a possible D match to TRBD2 (5 bases). The CDR3 covers 14 residues. Trimming left V 4 bases short and J 6 bases short, with 14 bases between. Germline V gene lookup returns CDR1 KGHDR and CDR2 SFDVKD. The CDR3 sequence: CATSDNGPGKTQYF. CDR3 nucleotide sequence: TGTGCCACCAGTGACAACGGCCCGGGGAAGACCCAGTACTTC.

V and J are TRBV11-2 and TRBJ2-3; D unclear. CDR1 and CDR2 (germline): SGHAT, FQNNGV. V lost 6 bases, J lost 5 bases, and 12 bases lay in between. This CDR3 has 13 residues. The CDR3 DNA reads as TGTGCCAGCAGAGCCTACGGCAAAGATACGCAGTATTTT. Translated, it gives CASRAYGKDTQYF.

The chain uses TRBV2 and TRBJ2-1; TRBD2 aligns across 12 bases. This CDR3 has 16 amino acids. Germline CDR1 is SNHLY and CDR2 is FYNNEI. V shed 5 bases, J shed 0 bases, and the junction held 2 bases outside the gene matches. CDR3 in DNA: TGTGCCAGCAGTTCTAGCGGGAGGGACTCCTACAATGAGCAGTTCTTC. Amino acid sequence: CASSSSGRDSYNEQFF.

The V call is TRBV23-1, the J call TRBJ2-7; 9 positions agree with TRBD2. TRBV23-1 qualifies as an ORF whose function is uncertain. This CDR3 contains 16 residues. V trimming: 0 bases; J trimming: 7 bases; junction bases outside the gene matches: 10. CDR3 in DNA: TGCGCCAGCAGTCAATCGACTAGCGGAGGGCGCCGGGAGCAGTACGTC. This sequence encodes CASSQSTSGGRREQYV.

This clonotype was counted only a few times. CDR3 DNA: TGCAGTGCTAGACACAGGGCATCCTACGAGCAGTACTTC. Protein sequence: CSARHRASYEQYF. V usage is TRBV20-1 and J usage is TRBJ2-7, with D perhaps TRBD1 (6 bases). The germline V and J ends were trimmed by 2 bases and 1 base, with 9 bases remaining between them. CDR1 is DFQATT, CDR2 SNEGSKA, per germline (reference sequence). The CDR3 length is 13 residues.

This clonotype turned up a few times. The rearrangement links TRBV11-3 to TRBJ2-3, with TRBD2 identical over 9 bases. The CDR3 has 15 amino acids. J lost 4 bases, V lost 4 bases, and 6 bases had no gene match. CDR1 SGHNT and CDR2 YENEEA come from the germline V gene. The CDR3 nucleotides read TGTGCCAGCAGCTCAGGTAGCGGGAGTGCAGATACGCAGTATTTT. This gives the protein CASSSGSGSADTQYF. Combining the CDR3 with reference TRBV11-3 and TRBJ2-3 gives the whole variable domain EAGVVQSPRYKIIEKKQPVAFWCNPISGHNTLYWYLQNLGQGPELLIRYENEEAVDDSQLPKDRFSAERLKGVDSTLKIQPAELGDSAVYLCASSSGSGSADTQYFGPGTRLTVL.